The rows below give T cell receptor beta chains drawn from one sample of a study of breast tumors, draining lymph nodes, adjacent tissues. TCRdb independently ran MiXCR on the multiplex PCR reads; one entry per CDR3 protein. The sample lists about 120,000 distinct CDR3 sequences; just under 20% were seen once. Input material: axillary lymph node tissue. The origin of the receptors is a female donor with breast cancer. Some clones in this sample may be carry-over from other donors' samples. Both conserved end residues are part of each CDR3. Fields, in order: J gene, clone size, D gene, V gene, CDR3 protein, CDR3 DNA. The D gene is left open where the match is weak. For some rows the clone size is stated as once, few or many, or as a class when expanded; others skip it.

TRBJ2-7	many	TRBD1	TRBV29-1	CSVEERQGAVTQYF	TGCAGCGTTGAAGAACGCCAGGGGGCGGTGACGCAGTACTTC
TRBJ1-4	-	-	TRBV20-1	CSARLSINGKLFF	TGCAGTGCTAGATTATCCATTAATGGGAAACTGTTTTTT
TRBJ2-1	many	-	TRBV11-2	CASSTGPVEAYNEQFF	TGTGCCAGCAGCACAGGGCCAGTCGAAGCATACAATGAGCAGTTCTTC
TRBJ1-2	-	TRBD1	TRBV7-9	CASIPTGTGDGYTF	TGTGCCAGCATCCCGACCGGGACAGGGGATGGCTACACCTTC
TRBJ2-1	many	-	TRBV7-9	CASSLSGSRYEQFF	TGTGCCAGCAGCTTATCCGGGAGTAGGTATGAGCAGTTCTTC
TRBJ2-7	many	-	TRBV20-1	CSARVGYEQYF	TGCAGTGCTAGAGTGGGATACGAGCAGTACTTC
TRBJ2-3	many	-	TRBV7-2	CASSFGISTASTDTQYF	TGTGCCAGCAGCTTCGGTATATCTACAGCCAGCACAGATACGCAGTATTTT
TRBJ2-5	many	-	TRBV30	CAWSVNLQETQYF	TGTGCCTGGAGTGTAAACCTCCAAGAGACCCAGTACTTC
TRBJ1-2	many	-	TRBV7-9	CASSLAKGDYGYTF	TGTGCCAGCAGCTTAGCGAAAGGGGACTATGGCTACACCTTC
TRBJ2-1	few	-	TRBV5-1	CASSPYRTDTNEQFF	TGCGCCAGCAGCCCCTACCGGACAGATACCAATGAGCAGTTCTTC
TRBJ2-1	many	-	TRBV20-1	CSASPSRNNEQFF	TGCAGTGCTAGTCCTAGCAGAAACAATGAGCAGTTCTTC
TRBJ2-3	many	-	TRBV7-9	CASRSEGDTQYF	TGTGCCAGCAGGTCGGAGGGAGATACGCAGTATTTT
TRBJ1-2	many	-	TRBV5-1	CASSLSGEYGYTF	TGCGCCAGCAGCTTGTCGGGGGAGTATGGCTACACCTTC
TRBJ2-3	many	TRBD2	TRBV20-1	CSAPRAGGPDTQYF	TGCAGTGCTCCCCGGGCGGGGGGGCCGGATACGCAGTATTTT
TRBJ2-5	many	TRBD2	TRBV6-1	CASSEDAGGGETQYF	TGTGCCAGCAGTGAAGATGCGGGAGGAGGAGAGACCCAGTACTTC
TRBJ2-7	many	-	TRBV20-1	CSASPSENQFYEQYF	TGCAGTGCTAGTCCTAGCGAGAACCAATTCTACGAGCAGTACTTC